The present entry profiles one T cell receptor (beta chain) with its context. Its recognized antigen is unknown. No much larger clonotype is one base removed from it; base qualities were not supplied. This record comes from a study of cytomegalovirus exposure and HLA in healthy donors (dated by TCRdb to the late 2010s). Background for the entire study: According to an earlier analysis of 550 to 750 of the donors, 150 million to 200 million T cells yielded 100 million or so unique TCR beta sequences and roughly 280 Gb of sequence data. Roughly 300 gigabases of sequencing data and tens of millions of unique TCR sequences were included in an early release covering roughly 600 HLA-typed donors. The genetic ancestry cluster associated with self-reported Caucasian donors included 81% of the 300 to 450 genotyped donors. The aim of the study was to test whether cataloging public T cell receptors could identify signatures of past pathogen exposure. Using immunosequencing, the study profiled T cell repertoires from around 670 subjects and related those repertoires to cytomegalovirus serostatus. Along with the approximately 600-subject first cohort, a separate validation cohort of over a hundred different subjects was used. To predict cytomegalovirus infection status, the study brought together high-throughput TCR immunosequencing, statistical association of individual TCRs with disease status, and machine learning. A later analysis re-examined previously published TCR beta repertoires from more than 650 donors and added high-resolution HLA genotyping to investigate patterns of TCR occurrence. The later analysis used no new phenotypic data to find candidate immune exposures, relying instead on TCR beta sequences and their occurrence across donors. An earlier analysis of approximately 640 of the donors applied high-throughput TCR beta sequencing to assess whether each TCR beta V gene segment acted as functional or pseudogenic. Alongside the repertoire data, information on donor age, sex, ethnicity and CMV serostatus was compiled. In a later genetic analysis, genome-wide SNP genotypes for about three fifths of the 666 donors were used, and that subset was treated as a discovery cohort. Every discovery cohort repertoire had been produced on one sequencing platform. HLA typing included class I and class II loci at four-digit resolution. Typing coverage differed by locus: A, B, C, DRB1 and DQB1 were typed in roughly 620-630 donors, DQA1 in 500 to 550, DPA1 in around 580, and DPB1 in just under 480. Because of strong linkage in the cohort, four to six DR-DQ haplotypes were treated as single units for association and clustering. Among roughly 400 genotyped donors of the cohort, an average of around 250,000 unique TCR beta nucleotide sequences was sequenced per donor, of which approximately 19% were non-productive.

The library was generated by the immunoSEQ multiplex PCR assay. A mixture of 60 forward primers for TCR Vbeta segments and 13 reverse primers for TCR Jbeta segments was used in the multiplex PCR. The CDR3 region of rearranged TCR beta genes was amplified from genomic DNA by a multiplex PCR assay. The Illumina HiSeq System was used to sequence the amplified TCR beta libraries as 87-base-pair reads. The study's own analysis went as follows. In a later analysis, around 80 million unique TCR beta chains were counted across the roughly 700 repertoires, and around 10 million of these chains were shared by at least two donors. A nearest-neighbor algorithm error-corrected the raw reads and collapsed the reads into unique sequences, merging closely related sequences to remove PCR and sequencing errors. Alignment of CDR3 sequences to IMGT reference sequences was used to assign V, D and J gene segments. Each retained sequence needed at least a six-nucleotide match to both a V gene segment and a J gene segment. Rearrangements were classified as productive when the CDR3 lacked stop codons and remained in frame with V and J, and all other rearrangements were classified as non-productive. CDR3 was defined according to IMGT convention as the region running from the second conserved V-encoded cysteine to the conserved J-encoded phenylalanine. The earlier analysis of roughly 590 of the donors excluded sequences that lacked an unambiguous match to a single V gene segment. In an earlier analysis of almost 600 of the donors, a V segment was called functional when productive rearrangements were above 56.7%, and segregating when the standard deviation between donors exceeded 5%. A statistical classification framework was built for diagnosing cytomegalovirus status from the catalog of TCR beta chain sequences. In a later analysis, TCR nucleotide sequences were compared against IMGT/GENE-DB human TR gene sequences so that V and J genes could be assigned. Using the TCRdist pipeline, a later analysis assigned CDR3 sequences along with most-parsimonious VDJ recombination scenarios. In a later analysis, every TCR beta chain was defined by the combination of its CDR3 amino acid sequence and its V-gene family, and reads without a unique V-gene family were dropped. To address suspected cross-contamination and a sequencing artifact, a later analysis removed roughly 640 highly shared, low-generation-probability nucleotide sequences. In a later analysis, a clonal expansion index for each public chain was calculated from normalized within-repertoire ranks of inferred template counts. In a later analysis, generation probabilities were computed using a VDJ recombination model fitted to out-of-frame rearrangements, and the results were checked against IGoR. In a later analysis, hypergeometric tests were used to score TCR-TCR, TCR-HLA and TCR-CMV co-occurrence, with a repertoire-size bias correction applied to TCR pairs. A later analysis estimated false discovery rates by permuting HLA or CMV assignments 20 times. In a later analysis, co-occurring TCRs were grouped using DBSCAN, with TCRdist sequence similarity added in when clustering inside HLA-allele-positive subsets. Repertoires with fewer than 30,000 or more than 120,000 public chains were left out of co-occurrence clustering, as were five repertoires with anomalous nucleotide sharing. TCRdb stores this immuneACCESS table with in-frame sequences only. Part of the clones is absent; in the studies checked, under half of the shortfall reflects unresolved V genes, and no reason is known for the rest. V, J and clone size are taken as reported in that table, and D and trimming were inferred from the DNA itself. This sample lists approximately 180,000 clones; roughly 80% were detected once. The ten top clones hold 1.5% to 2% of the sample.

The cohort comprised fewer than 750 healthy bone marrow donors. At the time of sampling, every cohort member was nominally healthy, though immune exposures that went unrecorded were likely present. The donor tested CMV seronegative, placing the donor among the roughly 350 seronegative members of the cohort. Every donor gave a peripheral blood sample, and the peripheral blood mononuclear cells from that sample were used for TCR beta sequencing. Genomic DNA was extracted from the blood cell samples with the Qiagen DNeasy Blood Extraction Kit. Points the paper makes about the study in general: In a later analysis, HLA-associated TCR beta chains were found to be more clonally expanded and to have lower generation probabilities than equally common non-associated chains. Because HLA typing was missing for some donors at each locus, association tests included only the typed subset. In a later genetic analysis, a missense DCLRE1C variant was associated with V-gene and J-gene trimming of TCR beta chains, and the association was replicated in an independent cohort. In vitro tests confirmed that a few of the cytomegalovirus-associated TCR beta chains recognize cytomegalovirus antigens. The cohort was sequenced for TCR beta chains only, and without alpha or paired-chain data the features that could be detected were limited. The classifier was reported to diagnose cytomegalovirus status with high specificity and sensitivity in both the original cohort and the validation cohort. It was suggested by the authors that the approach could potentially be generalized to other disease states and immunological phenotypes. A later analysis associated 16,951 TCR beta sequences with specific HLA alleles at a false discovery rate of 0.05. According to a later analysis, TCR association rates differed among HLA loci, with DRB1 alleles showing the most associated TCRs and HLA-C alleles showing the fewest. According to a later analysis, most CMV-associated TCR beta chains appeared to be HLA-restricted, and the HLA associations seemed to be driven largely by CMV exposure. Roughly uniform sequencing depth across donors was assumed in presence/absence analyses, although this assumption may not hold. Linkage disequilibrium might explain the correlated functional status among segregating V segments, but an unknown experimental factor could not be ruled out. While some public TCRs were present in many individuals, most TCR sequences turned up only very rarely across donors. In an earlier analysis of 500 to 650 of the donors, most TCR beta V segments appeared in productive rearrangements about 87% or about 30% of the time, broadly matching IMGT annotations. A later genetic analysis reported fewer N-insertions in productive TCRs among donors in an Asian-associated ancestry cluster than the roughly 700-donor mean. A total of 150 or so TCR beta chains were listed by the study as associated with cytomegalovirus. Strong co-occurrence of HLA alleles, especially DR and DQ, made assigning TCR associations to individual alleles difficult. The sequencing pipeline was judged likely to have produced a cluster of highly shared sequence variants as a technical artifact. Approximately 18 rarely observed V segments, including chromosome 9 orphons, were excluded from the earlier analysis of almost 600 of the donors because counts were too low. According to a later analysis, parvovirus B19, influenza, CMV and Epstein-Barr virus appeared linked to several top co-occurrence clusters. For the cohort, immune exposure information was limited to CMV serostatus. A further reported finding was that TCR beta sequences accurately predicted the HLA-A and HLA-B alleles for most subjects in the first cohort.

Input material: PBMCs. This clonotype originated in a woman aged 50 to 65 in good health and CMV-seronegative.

The CDR3 protein: CASSPGTAGIGINQPQHF. The bases read TGTGCCAGCAGTCCCGGGACAGCGGGCATAGGAATTAATCAGCCCCAGCATTTT. Recombination linked TRBV27 to TRBJ1-5; 7 middle bases align to TRBD1. As encoded in the germline V gene (reference sequence), CDR1 is MNHEY while CDR2 is SMNVEV. Spanning cysteine to phenylalanine, the CDR3 consists of 18 amino acids. Of all the DNA, just the CDR3 is kept, 54 bases in frame from base 1. V loses 5 bases at its end and J loses 4 bases; junction bases beyond the gene matches: 17.